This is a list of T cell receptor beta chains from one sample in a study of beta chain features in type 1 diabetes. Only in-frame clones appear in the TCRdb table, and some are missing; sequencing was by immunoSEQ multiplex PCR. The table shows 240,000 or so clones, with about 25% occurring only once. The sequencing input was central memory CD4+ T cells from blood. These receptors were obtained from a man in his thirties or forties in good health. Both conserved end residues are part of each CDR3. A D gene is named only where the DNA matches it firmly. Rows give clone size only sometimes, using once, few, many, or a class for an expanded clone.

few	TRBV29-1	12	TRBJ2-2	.	TGCAGCGTTTCATCCAACACCGGGGAGCTGTTTTTT	CSVSSNTGELFF
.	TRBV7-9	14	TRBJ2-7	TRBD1	TGTGCCAGCAGCTTAACGACAGGGGTGGACGAGCAGTACTTC	CASSLTTGVDEQYF
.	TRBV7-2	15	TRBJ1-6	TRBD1	TGTGCCAGCAGAGCCGACAGGGGAGGTAATTCACCCCTCCACTTT	CASRADRGGNSPLHF
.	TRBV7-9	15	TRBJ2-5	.	TGTGCCAGCAGCTTCGCTCAGGGGAACCGGGAGACCCAGTACTTC	CASSFAQGNRETQYF
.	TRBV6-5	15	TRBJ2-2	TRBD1	TGTGCCAGCAGTCTCTGGGACAGGGTGACCGGGGAGCTGTTTTTT	CASSLWDRVTGELFF
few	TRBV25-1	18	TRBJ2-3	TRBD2	TGTGCCAGCAGTGAATACGGGACTAGCGGGCGGCCGTCAGATACGCAGTATTTT	CASSEYGTSGRPSDTQYF
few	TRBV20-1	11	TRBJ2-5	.	TGCAGTGCTACCATAGCAGAGACCCAGTACTTC	CSATIAETQYF
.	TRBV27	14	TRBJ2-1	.	TGTGCCAGCAGTTCCCCCGTCCGGGACAATGAGCAGTTCTTC	CASSSPVRDNEQFF
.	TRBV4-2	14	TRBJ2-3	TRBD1	TGTGCCAGCAGCCCGGGGACAGGGGCAGATACGCAGTATTTT	CASSPGTGADTQYF
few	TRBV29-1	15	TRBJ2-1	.	TGCAGCGGAGCGTCCGGGGGGCTTGCTCGGGAGAGGAGGTTCTTC	CSGASGGLARERRFF
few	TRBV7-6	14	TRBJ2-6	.	TGTGCCAGCAGCTTAGTCTCTGGGGCCAACGTCCTGACTTTC	CASSLVSGANVLTF
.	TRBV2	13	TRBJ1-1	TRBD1	TGTGCCAGCAGTGGCTACAGGGGCACTGAAGCTTTCTTT	CASSGYRGTEAFF
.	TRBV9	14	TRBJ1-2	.	TGTGCCAGCAGCGAGAGGGACACCAACTATGGCTACACCTTC	CASSERDTNYGYTF
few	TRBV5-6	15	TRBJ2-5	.	TGTGCCAGCAGTCGCGGATGGGCCCCACAAGAGACCCAGTACTTC	CASSRGWAPQETQYF
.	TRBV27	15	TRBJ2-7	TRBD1	TGTGCCAGCAGCTTCGTATACAGGGGTCTGAACGAGCAGTACTTC	CASSFVYRGLNEQYF
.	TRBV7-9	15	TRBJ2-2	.	TGTGCCAGCAGCATCGCAAGGGAGGTCACCGGGGAGCTGTTTTTT	CASSIAREVTGELFF
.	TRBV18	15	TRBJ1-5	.	TGTGCCAGCTCACAGCTCGGAGGTTCAATTGAGCCCCAGCATTTT	CASSQLGGSIEPQHF
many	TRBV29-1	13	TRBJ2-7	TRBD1	TGCAGCGTGAGGGGACAGGGGAACTACGAGCAGTACTTC	CSVRGQGNYEQYF
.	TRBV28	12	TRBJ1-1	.	TGTGCCAGCAGTTTGGTTGGGGAAGGCGCTTTCTTT	CASSLVGEGAFF
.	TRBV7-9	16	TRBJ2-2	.	TGTGCCAGCAGCTTAACCGGGACACCTAACACCGGGGAGCTGTTTTTT	CASSLTGTPNTGELFF
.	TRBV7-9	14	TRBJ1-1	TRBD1	TGTGCCAGCAGCCCAGGGGGTTCCTACACTGAAGCTTTCTTT	CASSPGGSYTEAFF
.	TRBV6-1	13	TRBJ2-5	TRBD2	TGTGCCAGCAGTGGAAGCGGGGTGGAGACCCAGTACTTC	CASSGSGVETQYF
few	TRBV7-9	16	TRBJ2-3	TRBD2	TGTGCCAGCAGCTTAGCGGGAGGGTCTAGCACAGATACGCAGTATTTT	CASSLAGGSSTDTQYF
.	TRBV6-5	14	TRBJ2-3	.	TGTGCCAGCAGTTACAGGGCAAACACAGATACGCAGTATTTT	CASSYRANTDTQYF